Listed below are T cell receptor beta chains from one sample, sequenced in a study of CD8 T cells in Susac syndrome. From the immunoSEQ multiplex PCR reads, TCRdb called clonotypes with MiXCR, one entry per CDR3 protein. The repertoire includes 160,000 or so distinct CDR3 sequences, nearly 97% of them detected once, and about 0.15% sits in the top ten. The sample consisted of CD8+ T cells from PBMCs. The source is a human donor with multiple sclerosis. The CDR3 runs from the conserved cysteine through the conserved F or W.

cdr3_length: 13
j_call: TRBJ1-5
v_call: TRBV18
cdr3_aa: CASATGTSEPQHF

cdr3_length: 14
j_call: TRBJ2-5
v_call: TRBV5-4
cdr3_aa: CASSLGTEEETQYF

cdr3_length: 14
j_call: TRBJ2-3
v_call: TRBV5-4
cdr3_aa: CASTGQGGTDTQYF

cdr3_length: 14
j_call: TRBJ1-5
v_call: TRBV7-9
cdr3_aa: CASSPITGGQYQHF

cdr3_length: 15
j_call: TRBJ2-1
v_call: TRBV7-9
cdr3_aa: CASSRDRNSYNEQFF

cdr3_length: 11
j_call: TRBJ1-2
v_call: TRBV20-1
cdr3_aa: CSALHPSGYTF

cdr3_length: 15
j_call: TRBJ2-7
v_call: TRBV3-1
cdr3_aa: CASSQGVGSWYEQYF

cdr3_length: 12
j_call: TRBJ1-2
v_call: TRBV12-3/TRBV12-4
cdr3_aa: CATAKESYGYTF

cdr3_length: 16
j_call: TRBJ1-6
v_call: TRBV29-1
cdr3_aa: CSVEWEGSSYNSPLHF

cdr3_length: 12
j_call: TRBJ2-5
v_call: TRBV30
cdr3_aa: CAWGQGLETQYF

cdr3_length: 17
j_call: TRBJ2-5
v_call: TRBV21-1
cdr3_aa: CASSKECVRGATETQYF

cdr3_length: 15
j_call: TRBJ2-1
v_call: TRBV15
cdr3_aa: CATSRDSGQLNEQFF

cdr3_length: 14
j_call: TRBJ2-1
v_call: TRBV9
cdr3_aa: CASSVGGGLGEQFF

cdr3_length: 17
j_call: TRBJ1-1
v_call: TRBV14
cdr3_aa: CASSAVGTGALNTEAFF

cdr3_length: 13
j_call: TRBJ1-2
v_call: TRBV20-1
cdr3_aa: CSARDRTAYGYTF

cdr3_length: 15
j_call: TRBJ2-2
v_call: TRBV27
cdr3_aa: CASRTLISYTGELFF

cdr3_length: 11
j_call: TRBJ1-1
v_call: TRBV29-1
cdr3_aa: CSVQGNPEAFF

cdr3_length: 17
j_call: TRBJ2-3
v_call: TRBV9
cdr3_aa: CASSIGTGLALTDTQYF

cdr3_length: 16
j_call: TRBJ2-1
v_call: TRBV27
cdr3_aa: CASSDRDRGFYNEQFF

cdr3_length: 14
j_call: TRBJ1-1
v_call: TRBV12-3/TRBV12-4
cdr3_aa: CASTKTYRDTEAFF

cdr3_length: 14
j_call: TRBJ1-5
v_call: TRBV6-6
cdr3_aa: CASSVDRSNQPQHF

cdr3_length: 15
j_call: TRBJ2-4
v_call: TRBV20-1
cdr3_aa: CSAVKGAPHRNIQYF

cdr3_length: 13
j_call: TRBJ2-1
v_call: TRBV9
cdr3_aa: CASSEDSRNEQFF

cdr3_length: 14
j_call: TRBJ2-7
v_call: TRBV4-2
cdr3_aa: CASSQETGTYEQYF

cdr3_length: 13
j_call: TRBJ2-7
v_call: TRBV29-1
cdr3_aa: CSVNDRVTYEQYF

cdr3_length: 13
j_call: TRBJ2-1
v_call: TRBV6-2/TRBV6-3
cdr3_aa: CASSLSTSAEQFF

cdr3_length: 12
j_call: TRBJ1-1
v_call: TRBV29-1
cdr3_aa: CSVRPMNTEAFF

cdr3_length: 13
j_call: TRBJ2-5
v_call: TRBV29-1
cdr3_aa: CSASLAGEETQYF

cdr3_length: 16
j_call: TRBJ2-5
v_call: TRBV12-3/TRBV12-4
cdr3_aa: CASSLSGTGDGETQYF

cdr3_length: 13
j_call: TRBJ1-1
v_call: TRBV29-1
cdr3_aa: CSVEAGRYTEAFF

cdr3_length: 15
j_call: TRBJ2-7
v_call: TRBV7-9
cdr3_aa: CASSLDRGLIYEQYF

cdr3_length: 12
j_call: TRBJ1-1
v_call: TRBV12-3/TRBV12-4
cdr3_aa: CASLSAGTEAFF

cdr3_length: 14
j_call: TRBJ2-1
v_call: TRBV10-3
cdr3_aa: CAAAGTSGVIEQFF

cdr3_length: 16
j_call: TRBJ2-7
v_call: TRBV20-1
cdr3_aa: CSARPPMTGGAYEQYF

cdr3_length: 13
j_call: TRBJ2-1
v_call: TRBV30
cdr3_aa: CAWTLDGYNEQFF

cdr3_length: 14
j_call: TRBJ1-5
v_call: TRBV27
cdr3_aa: CASDLRGGRQPQHF

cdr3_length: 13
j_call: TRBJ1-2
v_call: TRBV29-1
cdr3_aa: CSVEDRGSDGYTF

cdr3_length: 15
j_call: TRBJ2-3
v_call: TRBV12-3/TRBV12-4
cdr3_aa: CASSLGDSSTDTQYF

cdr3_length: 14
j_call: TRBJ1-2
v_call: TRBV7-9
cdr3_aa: CASSFGRINYGYTF

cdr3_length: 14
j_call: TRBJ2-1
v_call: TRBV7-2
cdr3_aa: CASSSRYPLNEQFF

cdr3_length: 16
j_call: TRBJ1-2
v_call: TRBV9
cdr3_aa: CASSLYGQGATYGYTF